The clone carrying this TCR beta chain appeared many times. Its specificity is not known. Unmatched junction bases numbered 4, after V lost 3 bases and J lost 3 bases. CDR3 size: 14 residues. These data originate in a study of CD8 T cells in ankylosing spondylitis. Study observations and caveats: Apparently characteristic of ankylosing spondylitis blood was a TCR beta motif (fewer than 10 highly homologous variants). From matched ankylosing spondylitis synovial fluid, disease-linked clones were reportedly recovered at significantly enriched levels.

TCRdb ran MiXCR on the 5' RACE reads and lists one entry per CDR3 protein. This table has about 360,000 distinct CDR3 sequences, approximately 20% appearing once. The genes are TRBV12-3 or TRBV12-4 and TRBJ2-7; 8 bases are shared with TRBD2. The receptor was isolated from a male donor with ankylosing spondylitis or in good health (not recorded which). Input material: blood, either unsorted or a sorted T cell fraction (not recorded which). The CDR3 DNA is TGTGCCAGCAGTTTGACGGGGGGGTTCTACGAGCAGTACTTC. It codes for CASSLTGGFYEQYF.